This T cell receptor (beta chain) was obtained from a study of T-cell memory formation after mild COVID-19. Study information: There were largely donor-specific TCR clusters.

Study results and caveats: Memory cells collected pre-infection included some clones that later responded, suggesting cross-reactive memory joined.

The V gene lost 3 bases and the J gene lost 6 bases, with 15 bases spanning the gap. CDR3 length: 14 residues. Germline V lookup: CDR1 MGHRA, CDR2 YSYEKL. TCRdb redid the calling of the 5' RACE reads with MiXCR, one entry per CDR3 protein. The table lists fewer than 600,000 distinct CDR3 sequences, 20% to 25% of them singletons, with 7% to 9% in the top ten. Worth noting for this clonotype: What it binds is not known.

Sequenced material: PBMCs or a T cell subset sorted from them (not recorded which). The clonotype originates from an adult woman who had mild COVID-19 (a few samples of this study predate the infection). Cell type and time point are not known. The V and J genes are TRBV4-1 and TRBJ2-7, with D maybe TRBD1 (8 bases). This chain's CDR3 is CASSQLTGGGEQYF. CDR3 sequence (DNA): TGCGCCAGCAGCCAGCTAACAGGGGGGGGCGAGCAGTACTTC.